The next 4 T cell receptor beta chains were all read from a single sample in a study of beta chain features in type 1 diabetes. cDNA synthesis used the whole RNA isolate, giving expressed TCRB sequences. Data came from immunoSEQ multiplex PCR; TCRdb stores just in-frame clones and leaves some out. The table records about 450,000 clones, 10% to 12% of them present only once. The sequenced sample consisted of naive CD4+ T cells from blood. These receptors were collected from a woman aged 18-35 years in good health.

This clone was found a few times. This chain uses TRBV2 with TRBJ2-7; a possible D gene is TRBD1 (5 bases). V shed 1 base and J shed 6 bases, with 13 bases lying between them. The CDR3 spans 14 residues. CDR1 is SNHLY and CDR2 is FYNNEI in the germline V gene. In nucleotides, the CDR3 is TGTGCCAGCAGTGAAGACGAGTTGGGGCTCGAGCAGTACTTC. Its translation: CASSEDELGLEQYF. Together with reference TRBV2 and TRBJ2-7, the CDR3 gives the full variable domain: EPEVTQTPSHQVTQMGQEVILRCVPISNHLYFYWYRQILGQKVEFLVSFYNNEISEKSEIFDDQFSVERPDGSNFTLKIRSTKLEDSAMYFCASSEDELGLEQYFGPGTRLTVT.

The chain carries TRBV7-9 and TRBJ2-7; 9 nucleotides line up with TRBD1. The CDR3 has 13 residues. The germline gives CDR1 SEHNR, CDR2 FQNEAQ (reference sequence). With 8 bases clipped from V and 2 bases from J, the junction kept 4 bases outside the gene matches. CDR3 nucleotide sequence: TGTGCCAGCGGGACAGGGTCCCCCTACGAGCAGTACGTC. As protein: CASGTGSPYEQYV.

This sequence joins TRBV7-9 and TRBJ1-2; TRBD1 might be the D (5 bases). Trimming pared 2 bases from V and 3 bases from J, leaving 10 bases between. From germline, CDR1 is SEHNR and CDR2 FQNEAQ (reference sequence). The CDR3 extends over 14 amino acids. The CDR3 is CASSLSGSDYGYTF. The CDR3, as DNA: TGTGCCAGCAGCTTATCAGGGAGCGACTATGGCTACACCTTC. The full variable domain, its missing parts supplied by reference TRBV7-9 and TRBJ1-2, is DTGVSQNPRHKITKRGQNVTFRCDPISEHNRLYWYRQTLGQGPEFLTYFQNEAQLEKSRLLSDRFSAERPKGSFSTLEIQRTEQGDSAMYLCASSLSGSDYGYTFGSGTRLTVV.

To note about this clone: A read error may produce the germline difference seen at one junction end. The chain employs TRBV29-1 and TRBJ2-2; 8 nucleotides agree with TRBD1. Per germline, CDR1 SQVTM and CDR2 ANQGSEA. The CDR3 totals 12 residues. The CDR3 here is CSIDRGIGELFF. The CDR3 DNA follows: TGCAGCATTGACAGGGGCATCGGGGAGCTGTTTTTT.